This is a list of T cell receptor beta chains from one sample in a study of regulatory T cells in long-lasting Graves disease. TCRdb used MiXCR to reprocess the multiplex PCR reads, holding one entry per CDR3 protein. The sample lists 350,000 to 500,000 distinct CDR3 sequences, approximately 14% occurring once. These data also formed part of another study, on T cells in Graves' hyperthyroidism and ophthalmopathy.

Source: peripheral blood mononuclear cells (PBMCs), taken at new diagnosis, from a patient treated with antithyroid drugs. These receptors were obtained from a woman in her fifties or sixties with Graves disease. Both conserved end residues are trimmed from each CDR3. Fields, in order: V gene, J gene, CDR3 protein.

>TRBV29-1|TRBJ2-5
SVVGGAGQETQY
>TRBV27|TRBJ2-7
ASSSRYLAWTSGYEQY
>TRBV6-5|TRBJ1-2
ASSSLRDRFHYGYT
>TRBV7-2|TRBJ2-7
ATGPGQGYEQY
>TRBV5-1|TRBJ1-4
ASSLGGGGTNEKLF
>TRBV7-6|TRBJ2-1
ASSETSGSGYEQF
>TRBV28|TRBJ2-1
ASRHPTGYNEQF
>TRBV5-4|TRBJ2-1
ASSVDWSAYNEQF
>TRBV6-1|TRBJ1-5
ASSGTDNQPQH
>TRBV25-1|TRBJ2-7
ASSESGTGLLEQY
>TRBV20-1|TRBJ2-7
SAPGHQAHEQY
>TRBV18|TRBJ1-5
ASSPIPRGGDQPQH
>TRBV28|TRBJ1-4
ASRDPATNEKLF
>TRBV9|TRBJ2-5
ASSVEGGRETQY
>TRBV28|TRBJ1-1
ASSLSRRTNTEAF
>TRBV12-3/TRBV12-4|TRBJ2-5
ASSLDSGRETQY
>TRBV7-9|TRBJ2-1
ASSPRTTNEQF
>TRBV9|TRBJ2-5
ASSVGTARQETQY
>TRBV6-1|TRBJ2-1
ASSRLAGDYNEQF
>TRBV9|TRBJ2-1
ASSGGRTSGIDEQF
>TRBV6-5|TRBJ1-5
ASSYGTASNQPQH
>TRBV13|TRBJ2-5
ASSLGNNQETQY
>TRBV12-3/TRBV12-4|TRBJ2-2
ASSLDSERGGELF
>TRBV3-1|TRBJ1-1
ASGRVGWTEAF
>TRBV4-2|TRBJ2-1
ASSSGSNNEQF
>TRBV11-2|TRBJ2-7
ASSLPSSYEQY
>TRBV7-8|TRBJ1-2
ASSLAFGDGYT
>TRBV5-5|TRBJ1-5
ASSLDPGSNQPQH
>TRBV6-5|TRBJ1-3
ASSYSIVPGNTIY
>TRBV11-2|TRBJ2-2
ASSPRQGVQPRGTGELF
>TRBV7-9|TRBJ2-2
ASSFLISGGTGELF
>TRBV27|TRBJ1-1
ASSLLSNTEAF
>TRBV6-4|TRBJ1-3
ARITGDGNTIY
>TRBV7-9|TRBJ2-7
ASSLESGEQY
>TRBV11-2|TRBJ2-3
ASSLGDRFSTDTQY
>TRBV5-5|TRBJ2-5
ASWGLARVPNQEAQY
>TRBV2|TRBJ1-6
ASSTPRTGGRYNSPLH
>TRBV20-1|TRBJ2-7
SARRLGQRASYEQY
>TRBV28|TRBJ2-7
ASSLLGAYNEQY
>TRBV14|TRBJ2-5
ASSHRTGGETQY
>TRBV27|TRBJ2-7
ASSLSYSYEQY
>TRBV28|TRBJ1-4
ASSLTQDEKLF
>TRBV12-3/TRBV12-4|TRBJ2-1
ASSLLGREYNEQF
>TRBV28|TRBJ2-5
ASSSTGKTQY
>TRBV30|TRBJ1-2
ARGEGGTGTGGGYT
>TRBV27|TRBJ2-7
ASSPPPGTAHYEQY
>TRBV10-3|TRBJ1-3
AITRGESSGNTIY
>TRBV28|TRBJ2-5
ASSRVAGGPRETQY
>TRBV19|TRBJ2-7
ASSPRQGLDEQY
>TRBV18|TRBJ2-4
ASSPSLGQGLKNIQY
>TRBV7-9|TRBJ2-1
ASSFDAETAYNEQF